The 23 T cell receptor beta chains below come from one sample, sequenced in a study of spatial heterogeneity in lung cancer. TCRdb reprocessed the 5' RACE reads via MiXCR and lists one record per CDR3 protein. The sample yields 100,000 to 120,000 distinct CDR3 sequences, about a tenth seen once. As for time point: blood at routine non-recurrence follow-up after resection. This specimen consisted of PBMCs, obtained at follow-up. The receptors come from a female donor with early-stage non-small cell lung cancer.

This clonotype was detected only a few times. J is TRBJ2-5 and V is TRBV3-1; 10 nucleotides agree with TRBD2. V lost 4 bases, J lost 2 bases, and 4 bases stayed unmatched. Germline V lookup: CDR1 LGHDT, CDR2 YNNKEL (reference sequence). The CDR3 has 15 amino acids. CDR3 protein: CASSLSGRPQETQYF. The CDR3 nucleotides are TGTGCCAGCAGCCTTAGCGGGAGGCCACAAGAGACCCAGTACTTC.

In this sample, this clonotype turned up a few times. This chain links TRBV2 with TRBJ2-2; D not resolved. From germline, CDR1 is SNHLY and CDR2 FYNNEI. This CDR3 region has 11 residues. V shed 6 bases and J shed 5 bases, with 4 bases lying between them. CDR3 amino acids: CASRVTGELFF. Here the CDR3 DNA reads TGTGCCAGCAGAGTAACCGGGGAGCTGTTTTTT. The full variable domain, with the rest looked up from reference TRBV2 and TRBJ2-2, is EPEVTQTPSHQVTQMGQEVILRCVPISNHLYFYWYRQILGQKVEFLVSFYNNEISEKSEIFDDQFSVERPDGSNFTLKIRSTKLEDSAMYFCASRVTGELFFGEGSRLTVL.

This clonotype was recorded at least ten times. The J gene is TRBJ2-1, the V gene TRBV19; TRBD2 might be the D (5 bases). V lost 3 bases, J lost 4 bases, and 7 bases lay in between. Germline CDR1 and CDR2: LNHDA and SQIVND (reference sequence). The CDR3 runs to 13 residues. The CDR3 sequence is CASSIRGYNEQFF. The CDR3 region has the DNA TGTGCCAGTAGTATTCGGGGTTACAATGAGCAGTTCTTC.

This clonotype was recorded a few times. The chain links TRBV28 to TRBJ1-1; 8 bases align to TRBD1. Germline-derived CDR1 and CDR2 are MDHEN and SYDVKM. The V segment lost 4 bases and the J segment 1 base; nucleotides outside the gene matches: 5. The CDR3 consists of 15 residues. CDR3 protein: CASSSHGQGNTEAFF. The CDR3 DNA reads TGTGCCAGCAGTTCACACGGACAGGGGAACACTGAAGCTTTCTTT.

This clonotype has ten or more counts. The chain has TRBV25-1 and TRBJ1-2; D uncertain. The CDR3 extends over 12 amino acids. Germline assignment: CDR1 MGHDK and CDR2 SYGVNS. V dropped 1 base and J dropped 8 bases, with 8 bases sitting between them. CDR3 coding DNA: TGTGCCAGCAGTGAATTGACTGGGGGCTACACCTTC. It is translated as CASSELTGGYTF.

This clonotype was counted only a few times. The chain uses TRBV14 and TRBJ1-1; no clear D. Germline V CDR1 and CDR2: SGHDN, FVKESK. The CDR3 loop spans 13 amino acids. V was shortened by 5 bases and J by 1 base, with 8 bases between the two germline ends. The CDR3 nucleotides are TGTGCCAGCAGCGCGCAGTGGAACACTGAAGCTTTCTTT. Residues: CASSAQWNTEAFF.

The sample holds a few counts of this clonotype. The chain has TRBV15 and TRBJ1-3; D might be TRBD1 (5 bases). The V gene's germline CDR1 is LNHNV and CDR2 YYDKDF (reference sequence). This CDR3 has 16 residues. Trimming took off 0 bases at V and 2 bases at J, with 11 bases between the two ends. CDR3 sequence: CATSRDRGGAGNTIYF. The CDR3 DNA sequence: TGTGCCACCAGCAGAGATCGGGGAGGGGCTGGAAACACCATATATTTT. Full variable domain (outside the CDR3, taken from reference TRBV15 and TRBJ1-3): DAMVIQNPRYQVTQFGKPVTLSCSQTLNHNVMYWYQQKSSQAPKLLFHYYDKDFNNEADTPDNFQSRRPNTSFCFLDIRSPGLGDTAMYLCATSRDRGGAGNTIYFGEGSWLTVV.

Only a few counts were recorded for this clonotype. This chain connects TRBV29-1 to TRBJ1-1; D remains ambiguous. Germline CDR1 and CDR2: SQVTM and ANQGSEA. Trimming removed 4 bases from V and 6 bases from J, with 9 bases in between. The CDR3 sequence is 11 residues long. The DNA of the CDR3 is TGCAGCGTTGTGGCCACGGCTGAAGCTTTCTTT. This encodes CSVVATAEAFF.

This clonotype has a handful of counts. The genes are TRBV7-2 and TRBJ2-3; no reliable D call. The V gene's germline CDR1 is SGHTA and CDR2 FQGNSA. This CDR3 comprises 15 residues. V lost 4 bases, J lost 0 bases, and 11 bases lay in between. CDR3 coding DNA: TGTGCCAGCAGCTACCTGCACGGGAGCACAGATACGCAGTATTTT. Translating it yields CASSYLHGSTDTQYF.

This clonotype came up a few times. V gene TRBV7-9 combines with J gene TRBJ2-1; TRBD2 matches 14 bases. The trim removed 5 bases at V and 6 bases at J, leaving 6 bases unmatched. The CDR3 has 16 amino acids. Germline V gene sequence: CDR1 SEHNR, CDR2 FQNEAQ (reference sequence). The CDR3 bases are TGTGCCAGCAGCCTAGGACTAGCGGGAGGAGGCAATGAGCAGTTCTTC. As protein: CASSLGLAGGGNEQFF.

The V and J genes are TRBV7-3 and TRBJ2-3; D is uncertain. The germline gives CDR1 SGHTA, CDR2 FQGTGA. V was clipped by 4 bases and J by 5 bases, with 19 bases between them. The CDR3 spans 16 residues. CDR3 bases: TGTGCCAGCAGCTCCGGAGTGGGCCCCACACAAGATACGCAGTATTTT. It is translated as CASSSGVGPTQDTQYF.

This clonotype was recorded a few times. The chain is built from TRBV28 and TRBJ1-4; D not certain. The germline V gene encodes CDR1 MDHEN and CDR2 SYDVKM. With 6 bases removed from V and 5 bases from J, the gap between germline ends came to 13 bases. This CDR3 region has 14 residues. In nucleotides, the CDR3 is TGTGCCAGCAGCAGAGGCGACTCAAATGAAAAACTGTTTTTT. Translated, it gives CASSRGDSNEKLFF.

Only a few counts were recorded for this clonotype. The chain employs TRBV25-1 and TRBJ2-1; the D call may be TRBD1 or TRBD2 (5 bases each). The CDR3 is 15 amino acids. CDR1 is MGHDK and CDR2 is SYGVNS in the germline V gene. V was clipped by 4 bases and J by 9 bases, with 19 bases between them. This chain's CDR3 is CASSAQGLSAPEQFF. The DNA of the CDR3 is TGTGCCAGCAGTGCCCAGGGTCTTAGCGCTCCTGAGCAGTTCTTC.

CDR3 nucleotide sequence: TGTGCCATCAGTGAGTCCGAGGGACATACTGAGTTCTTC. This translates into CAISESEGHTEFF. V gene TRBV10-3 combines with J gene TRBJ2-1; tentatively, D is TRBD1 (6 bases). Trimming removed 0 bases at V and 14 bases at J, with 14 bases between. Germline CDR1 is ENHRY and CDR2 is SYGVKD. CDR3 length equals 13 residues.

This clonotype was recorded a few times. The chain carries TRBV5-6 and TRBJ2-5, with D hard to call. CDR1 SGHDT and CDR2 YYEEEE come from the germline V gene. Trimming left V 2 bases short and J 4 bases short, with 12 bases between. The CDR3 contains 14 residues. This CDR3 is CASSFSGVRETQYF. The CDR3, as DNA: TGTGCCAGCAGCTTTAGTGGAGTTCGAGAGACCCAGTACTTC.

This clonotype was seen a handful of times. CDR3 nucleotides: TGTGCCAGCAGCTTGGTCAGTCCTTCCTACGAGCAGTACGTC. Translated, it gives CASSLVSPSYEQYV. The chain recombines TRBV5-5 with TRBJ2-7; no definite D call. Germline CDR1 and CDR2: SGHKS and YYEKEE (reference sequence). V shed 0 bases and J shed 1 base, with 8 bases lying between them. This CDR3 spans 14 amino acids.

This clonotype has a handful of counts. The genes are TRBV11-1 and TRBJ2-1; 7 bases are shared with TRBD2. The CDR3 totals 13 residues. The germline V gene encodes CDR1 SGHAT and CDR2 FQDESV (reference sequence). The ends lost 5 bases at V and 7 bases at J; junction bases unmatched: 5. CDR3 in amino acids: CASSQRGGNEQFF. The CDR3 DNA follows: TGTGCCAGCAGCCAACGGGGAGGGAATGAGCAGTTCTTC.

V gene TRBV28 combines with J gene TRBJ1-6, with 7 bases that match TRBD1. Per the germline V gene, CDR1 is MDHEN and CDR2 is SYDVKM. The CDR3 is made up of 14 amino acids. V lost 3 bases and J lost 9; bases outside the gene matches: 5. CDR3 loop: CASSFGRGLSPLHF. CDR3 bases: TGTGCCAGCAGTTTCGGGAGGGGGCTTTCACCCCTCCACTTT.

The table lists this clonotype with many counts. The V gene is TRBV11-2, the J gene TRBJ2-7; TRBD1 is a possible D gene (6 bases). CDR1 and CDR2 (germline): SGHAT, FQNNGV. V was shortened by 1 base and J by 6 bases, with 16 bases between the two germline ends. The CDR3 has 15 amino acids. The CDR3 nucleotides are TGTGCCAGCAGCTTAGGTGAGATCAGGGGCGCCGAGCAGTACTTC. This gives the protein CASSLGEIRGAEQYF.

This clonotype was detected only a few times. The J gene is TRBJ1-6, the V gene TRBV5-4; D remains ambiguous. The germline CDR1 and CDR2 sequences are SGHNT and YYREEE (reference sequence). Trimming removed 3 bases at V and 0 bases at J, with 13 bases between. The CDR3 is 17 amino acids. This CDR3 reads CASSSGRAGSYNSPLHF. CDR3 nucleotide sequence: TGTGCCAGCAGCTCTGGACGCGCCGGCTCCTATAATTCACCCCTCCACTTT.

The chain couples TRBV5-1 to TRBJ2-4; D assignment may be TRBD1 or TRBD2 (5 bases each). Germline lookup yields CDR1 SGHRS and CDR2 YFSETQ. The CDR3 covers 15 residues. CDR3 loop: CAPPNWDHGRNIQYF. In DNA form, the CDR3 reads TGCGCTCCGCCTAACTGGGACCATGGGCGAAACATTCAGTACTTC. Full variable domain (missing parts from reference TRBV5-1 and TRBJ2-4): KAGVTQTPRYLIKTRGQQVTLSCSPISGHRSVSWYQQTPGQGLQFLFEYFSETQRNKGNFPGRFSGRQFSNSRSEMNVSTLELGDSALYLCAPPNWDHGRNIQYFGAGTRLSVL.

CDR3 loop: CASTSGAAVYNEQFF. The CDR3 nucleotides read TGTGCCAGCACCTCGGGTGCGGCCGTCTACAATGAGCAGTTCTTC. V usage is TRBV27 and J usage is TRBJ2-1; D is unclear. CDR3 length: 15 amino acids. With 7 bases removed from V and 3 bases from J, the gap between germline ends came to 16 bases. Germline V lookup: CDR1 MNHEY, CDR2 SMNVEV (reference sequence).

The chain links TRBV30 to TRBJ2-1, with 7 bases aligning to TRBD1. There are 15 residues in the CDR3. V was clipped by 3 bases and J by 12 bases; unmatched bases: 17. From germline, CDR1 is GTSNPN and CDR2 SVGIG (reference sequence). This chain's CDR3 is CAWRAPGTAKLGQFF. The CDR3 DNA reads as TGTGCCTGGAGAGCCCCAGGGACAGCCAAATTAGGGCAGTTCTTC.